Described below is a single TCR beta chain sequence and its context. Its antigen remains unknown. The entry originates in a study of cytomegalovirus exposure and HLA in healthy donors. Findings and caveats of the study: By HLA locus, TCR association rates varied in a later analysis, with DRB1 showing the most and HLA-C the fewest. In vitro testing confirmed a few CMV-associated chains as specific for CMV antigens.

The trim removed 4 bases at V and 2 bases at J, leaving 12 bases unmatched. This CDR3 contains 17 residues. Germline V CDR1 and CDR2: SGHRS, YFSETQ. The PCR employed 60 Vbeta primers together with 13 Jbeta primers. Per the original methods: About 11 million of the 80 million or so unique TCR beta chains counted in a later analysis were shared. Sequencing was performed with immunoSEQ multiplex PCR; in TCRdb, only in-frame clones are kept and a portion is missing. The D gene and trimming were derived from the DNA, and the V and J assignments and clone size from that table. The table has roughly 130,000 clones, roughly 83% seen once; the top ten hold roughly 1.2%. Although they were nominally healthy when sampled, donors likely had unrecorded immune exposures.

The receptor comes from a girl aged 2-15 years in good health and CMV-seronegative. The sequenced sample was PBMCs. V is TRBV5-1 and J is TRBJ2-3, with TRBD2 matching over 8 bases. DNA for the CDR3: TGCGCCAGCAGCCTTACTAGCGGTGGGGGGATCACAGATACGCAGTATTTT. Amino acid sequence: CASSLTSGGGITDTQYF.